A single count supports the clone carrying this TCR beta chain. This sample is drawn from a study of blood T cell repertoires in COVID-19. Clones were sequenced by immunoSEQ multiplex PCR, and TCRdb holds only the in-frame ones, with some missing. The sample contains about 38,000 clones, less than 90% of which appear only once. The CDR3 runs to 12 residues. Germline V gene data show CDR1 as SQVTM and CDR2 as ANQGSEA. With 7 bases removed from V and 6 bases from J, the gap between germline ends came to 15 bases. The rearrangement links TRBV29-1 to TRBJ1-2; tentative D call: TRBD1 (5 bases). The receptor comes from a man aged 60 to 69 with COVID-19, enrolled during active disease. Sequences were obtained from peripheral blood. For the CDR3, the DNA is TGCAGCGCTGGGAGCGGGGGACATGGCTACACCTTC. Translated: CSAGSGGHGYTF.